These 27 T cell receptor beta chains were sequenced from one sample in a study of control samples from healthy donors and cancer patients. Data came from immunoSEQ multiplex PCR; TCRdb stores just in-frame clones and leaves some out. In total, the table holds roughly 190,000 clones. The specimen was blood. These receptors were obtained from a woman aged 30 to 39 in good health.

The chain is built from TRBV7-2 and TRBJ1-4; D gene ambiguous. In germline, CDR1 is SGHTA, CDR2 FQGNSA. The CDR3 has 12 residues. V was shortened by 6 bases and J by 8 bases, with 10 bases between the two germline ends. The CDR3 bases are TGTGCCAGCAGTCTAAGAGGGGAAAAACTGTTTTTT. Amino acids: CASSLRGEKLFF.

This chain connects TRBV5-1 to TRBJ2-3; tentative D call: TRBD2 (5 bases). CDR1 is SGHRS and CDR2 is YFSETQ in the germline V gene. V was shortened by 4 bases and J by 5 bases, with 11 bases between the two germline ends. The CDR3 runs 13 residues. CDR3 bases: TGCGCCAGCAGCCCACCGACTAAAGATACGCAGTATTTT. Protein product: CASSPPTKDTQYF.

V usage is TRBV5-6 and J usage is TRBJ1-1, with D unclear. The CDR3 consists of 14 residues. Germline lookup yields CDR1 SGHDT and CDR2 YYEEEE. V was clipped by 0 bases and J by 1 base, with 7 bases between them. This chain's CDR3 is CASSLVTPNTEAFF. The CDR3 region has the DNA TGTGCCAGCAGCTTGGTTACGCCGAACACTGAAGCTTTCTTT.

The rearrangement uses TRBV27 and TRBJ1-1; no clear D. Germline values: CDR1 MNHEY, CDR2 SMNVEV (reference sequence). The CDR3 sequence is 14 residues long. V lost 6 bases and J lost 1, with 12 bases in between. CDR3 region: CASRPYNRNTEAFF. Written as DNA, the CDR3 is TGTGCCAGCAGGCCCTATAACAGGAACACTGAAGCTTTCTTT.

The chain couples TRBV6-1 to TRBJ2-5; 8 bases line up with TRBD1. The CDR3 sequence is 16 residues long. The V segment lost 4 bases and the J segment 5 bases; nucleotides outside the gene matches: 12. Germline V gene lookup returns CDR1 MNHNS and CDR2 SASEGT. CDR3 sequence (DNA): TGTGCCAGCAGTGGGAGACAGGGGAGCGACGCGGAGACCCAGTACTTC. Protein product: CASSGRQGSDAETQYF.

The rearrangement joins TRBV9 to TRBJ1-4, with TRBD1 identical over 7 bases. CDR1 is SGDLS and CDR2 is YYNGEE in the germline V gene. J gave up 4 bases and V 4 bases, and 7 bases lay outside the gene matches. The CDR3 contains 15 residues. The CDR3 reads CASSPGQAYNEKLFF. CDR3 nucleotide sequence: TGTGCCAGCAGCCCAGGACAGGCGTATAATGAAAAACTGTTTTTT.

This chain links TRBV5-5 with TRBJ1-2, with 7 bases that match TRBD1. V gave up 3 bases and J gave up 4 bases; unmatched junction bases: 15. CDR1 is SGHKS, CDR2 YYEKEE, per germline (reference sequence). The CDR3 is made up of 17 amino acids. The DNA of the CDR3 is TGTGCCAGCAGCTCACGCCGCTCCGGGACAGCCGGCTATGGCTACACCTTC. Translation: CASSSRRSGTAGYGYTF. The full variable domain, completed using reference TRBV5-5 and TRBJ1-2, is DAGVTQSPTHLIKTRGQQVTLRCSPISGHKSVSWYQQVLGQGPQFIFQYYEKEERGRGNFPDRFSARQFPNYSSELNVNALLLGDSALYLCASSSRRSGTAGYGYTFGSGTRLTVV.

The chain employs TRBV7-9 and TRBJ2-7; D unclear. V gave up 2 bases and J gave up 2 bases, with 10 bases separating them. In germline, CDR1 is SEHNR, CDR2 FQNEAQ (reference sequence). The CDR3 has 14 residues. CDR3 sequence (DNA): TGTGCCAGCAGCTTAAAATTAGGAACCTACGAGCAGTACTTC. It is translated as CASSLKLGTYEQYF. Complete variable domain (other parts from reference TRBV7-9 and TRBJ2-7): DTGVSQNPRHKITKRGQNVTFRCDPISEHNRLYWYRQTLGQGPEFLTYFQNEAQLEKSRLLSDRFSAERPKGSFSTLEIQRTEQGDSAMYLCASSLKLGTYEQYFGPGTRLTVT.

CDR3 nucleotides: TGCGCCAGCAGTGCTAAGATTTGGGGACTAGCGGGGGTTCTAGCCAAAAACATTCAGTACTTC. Its protein product is CASSAKIWGLAGVLAKNIQYF. The V gene is TRBV10-2, the J gene TRBJ2-4, with 14 bases fitting TRBD2. The ends lost 4 bases at V and 0 bases at J; junction bases unmatched: 14. The CDR3 loop spans 21 amino acids. Germline CDR1 reads WSHSY; CDR2 reads SAAADI.

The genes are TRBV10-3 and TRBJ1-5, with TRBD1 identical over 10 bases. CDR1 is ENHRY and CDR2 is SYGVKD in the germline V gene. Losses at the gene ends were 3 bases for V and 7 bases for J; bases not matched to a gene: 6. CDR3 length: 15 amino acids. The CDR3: CAISDDRGRVQPQHF. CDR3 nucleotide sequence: TGTGCCATCAGTGACGACAGGGGGCGCGTGCAGCCCCAGCATTTT.

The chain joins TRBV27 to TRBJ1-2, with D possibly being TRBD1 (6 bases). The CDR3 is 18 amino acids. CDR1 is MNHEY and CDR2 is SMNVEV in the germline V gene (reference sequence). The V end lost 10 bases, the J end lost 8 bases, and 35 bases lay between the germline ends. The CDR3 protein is CATSPPQQGALRKGGYTF. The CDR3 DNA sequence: TGTGCCACCAGCCCCCCCCAACAGGGAGCCCTTAGGAAGGGGGGCTACACCTTC.

DNA of the CDR3: TGTGCCAGCAATCTCCTGGGGATCTATAATTCACCCCTCCACTTT. This encodes CASNLLGIYNSPLHF. V usage is TRBV6-5 and J usage is TRBJ1-6, with D uncertain. The CDR3 spans 15 residues. Between the trimmed V and J ends, which lost 7 bases and 3 bases, there was a span of 13 bases. CDR1 and CDR2 (germline): MNHEY, SVGAGI.

This CDR3 is CASSLGQGPRNYGYTF. In DNA form, the CDR3 reads TGTGCCAGCAGCTTAGGTCAGGGGCCACGGAACTATGGCTACACCTTC. This chain links TRBV7-2 with TRBJ1-2, with a possible D match to TRBD1 (6 bases). Trimming took 1 base from V and 2 from J, leaving 14 bases between them. The CDR3 totals 16 residues. Germline CDR1 and CDR2: SGHTA and FQGNSA.

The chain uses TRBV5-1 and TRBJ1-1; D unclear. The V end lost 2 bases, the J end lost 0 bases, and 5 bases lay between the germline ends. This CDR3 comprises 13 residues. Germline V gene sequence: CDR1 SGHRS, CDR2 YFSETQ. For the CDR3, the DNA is TGCGCCAGCAGCTTTGGCCTGAACACTGAAGCTTTCTTT. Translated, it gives CASSFGLNTEAFF.

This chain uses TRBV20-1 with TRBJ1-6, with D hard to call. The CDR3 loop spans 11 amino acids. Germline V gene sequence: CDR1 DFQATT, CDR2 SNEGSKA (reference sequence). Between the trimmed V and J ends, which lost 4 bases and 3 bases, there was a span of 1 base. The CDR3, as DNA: TGCAGTGCTAACTATAATTCACCCCTCCACTTT. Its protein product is CSANYNSPLHF.

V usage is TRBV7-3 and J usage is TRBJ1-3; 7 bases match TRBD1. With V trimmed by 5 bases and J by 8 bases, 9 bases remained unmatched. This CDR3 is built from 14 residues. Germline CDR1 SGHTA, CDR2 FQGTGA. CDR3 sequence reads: CASSAQGSGDTIYF. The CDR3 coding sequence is TGTGCCAGCAGCGCACAGGGGAGCGGGGACACCATATATTTT.

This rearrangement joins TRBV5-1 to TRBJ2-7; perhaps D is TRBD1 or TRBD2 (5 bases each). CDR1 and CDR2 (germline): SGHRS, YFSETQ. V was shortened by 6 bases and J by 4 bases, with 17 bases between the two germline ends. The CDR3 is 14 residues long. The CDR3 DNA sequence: TGCGCCAGCAAGGAGGCAGGGTCTCGATACGAGCAGTACTTC. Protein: CASKEAGSRYEQYF.

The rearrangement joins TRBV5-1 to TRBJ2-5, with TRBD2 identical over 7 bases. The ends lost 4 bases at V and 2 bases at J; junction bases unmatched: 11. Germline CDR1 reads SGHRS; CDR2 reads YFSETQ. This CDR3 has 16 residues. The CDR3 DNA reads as TGCGCCAGCAGCCCGGTGGGGCGGCGGGGGCAAGAGACCCAGTACTTC. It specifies CASSPVGRRGQETQYF.

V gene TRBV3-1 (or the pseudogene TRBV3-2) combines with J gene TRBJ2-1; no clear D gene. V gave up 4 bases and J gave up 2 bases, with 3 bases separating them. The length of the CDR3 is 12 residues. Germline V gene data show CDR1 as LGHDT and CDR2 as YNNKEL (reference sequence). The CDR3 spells CASSPAYNEQFF. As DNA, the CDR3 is TGTGCCAGCAGCCCGGCCTACAATGAGCAGTTCTTC.

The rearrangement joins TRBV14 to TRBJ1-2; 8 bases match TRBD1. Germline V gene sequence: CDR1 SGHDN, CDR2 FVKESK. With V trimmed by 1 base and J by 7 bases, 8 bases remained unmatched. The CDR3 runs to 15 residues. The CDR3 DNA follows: TGTGCCAGCAGCCAAGCCCCGGACAGGGTTCGTGGCTACACCTTC. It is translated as CASSQAPDRVRGYTF.

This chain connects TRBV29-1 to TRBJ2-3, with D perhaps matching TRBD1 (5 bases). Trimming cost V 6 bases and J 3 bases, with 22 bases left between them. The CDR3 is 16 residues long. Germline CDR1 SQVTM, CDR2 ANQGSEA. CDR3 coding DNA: TGCAGCGTCGGGCTAACGTCGACAGCGAGAACAGATACGCAGTATTTT. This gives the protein CSVGLTSTARTDTQYF.

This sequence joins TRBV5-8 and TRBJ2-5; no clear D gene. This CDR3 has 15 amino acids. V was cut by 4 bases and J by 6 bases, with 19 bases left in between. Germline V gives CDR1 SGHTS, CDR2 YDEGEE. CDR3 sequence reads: CASSLDLSATKTQYF. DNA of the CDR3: TGTGCCAGCAGCCTGGACCTTTCGGCGACGAAGACCCAGTACTTC.

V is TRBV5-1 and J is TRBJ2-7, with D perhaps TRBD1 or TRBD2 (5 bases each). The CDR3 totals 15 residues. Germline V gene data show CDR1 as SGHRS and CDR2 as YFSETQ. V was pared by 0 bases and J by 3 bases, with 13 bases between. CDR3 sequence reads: CASSLEAGTLYEQYF. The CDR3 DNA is TGCGCCAGCAGCTTGGAGGCCGGGACCCTCTACGAGCAGTACTTC.

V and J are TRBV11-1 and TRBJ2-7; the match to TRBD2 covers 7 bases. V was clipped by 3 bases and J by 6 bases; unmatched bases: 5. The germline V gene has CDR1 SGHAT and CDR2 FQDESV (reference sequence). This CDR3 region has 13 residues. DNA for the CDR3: TGTGCCAGCAGCTTTTGGGGGGGGAGCGAGCAGTACTTC. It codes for CASSFWGGSEQYF.

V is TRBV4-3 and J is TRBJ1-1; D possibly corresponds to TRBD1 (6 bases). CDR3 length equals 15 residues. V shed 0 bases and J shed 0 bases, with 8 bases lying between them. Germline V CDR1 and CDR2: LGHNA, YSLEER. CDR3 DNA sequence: TGCGCCAGCAGCCAAGAGGGGGCCATGAACACTGAAGCTTTCTTT. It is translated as CASSQEGAMNTEAFF.

The chain's CDR3 is CASSEGAGTGNTIYF. CDR3 in DNA: TGTGCCAGCAGTGAAGGGGCAGGTACTGGAAACACCATATATTTT. The gene calls are TRBV2 and TRBJ1-3; D is unclear. This CDR3 has 15 residues. The V end was cut by 1 base, the J end by 2 bases, with 9 bases between. Germline CDR1 SNHLY, CDR2 FYNNEI.

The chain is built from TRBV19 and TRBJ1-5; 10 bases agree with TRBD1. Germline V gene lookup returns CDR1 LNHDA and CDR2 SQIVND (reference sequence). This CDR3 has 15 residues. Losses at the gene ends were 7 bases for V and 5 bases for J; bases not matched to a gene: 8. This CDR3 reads CASTHRDRGHQPQHF. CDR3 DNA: TGTGCCAGTACCCACCGGGACAGGGGTCATCAGCCCCAGCATTTT. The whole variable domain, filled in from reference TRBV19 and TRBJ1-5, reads DGGITQSPKYLFRKEGQNVTLSCEQNLNHDAMYWYRQDPGQGLRLIYYSQIVNDFQKGDIAEGYSVSREKKESFPLTVTSAQKNPTAFYLCASTHRDRGHQPQHFGDGTRLSIL.